This is a list of T cell receptor beta chains from one sample in a study of blood T cell repertoires in COVID-19. Clones were read by immunoSEQ multiplex PCR, and TCRdb kept only the in-frame ones, dropping some. Here the sample spans 65,000 or so clones, over 80% being singletons. What was sequenced was peripheral blood. Receptors were obtained from a man younger than 40 with COVID-19, enrolled during active disease. The CDR3 runs from the conserved cysteine through the conserved F or W.

v_call: TRBV28; j_call: TRBJ1-2; cdr3_aa: CASSQGYGYTF
v_call: TRBV27; j_call: TRBJ2-3; cdr3_aa: CASSFSRDWMVADTQYF
v_call: TRBV6-6; j_call: TRBJ2-7; cdr3_aa: CASSPQTEGEQYF
v_call: TRBV28; j_call: TRBJ2-7; cdr3_aa: CASSLTSGSPYEQYF
v_call: TRBV29-1; j_call: TRBJ1-2; cdr3_aa: CSVGARASGSRGYTF
v_call: TRBV29-1; j_call: TRBJ2-3; cdr3_aa: CSVEKLESEGLASDTQYF
v_call: TRBV2; j_call: TRBJ1-2; cdr3_aa: CASSGDWNNYGYTF
v_call: TRBV28; j_call: TRBJ1-1; cdr3_aa: CASSLTVNTEAFF
v_call: TRBV10-3; j_call: TRBJ1-3; cdr3_aa: CASQGGRGYSGNTIYF
v_call: TRBV7-2; j_call: TRBJ2-7; cdr3_aa: CASSFVAGGGAEQYF
v_call: TRBV28; j_call: TRBJ2-2; cdr3_aa: CASSPGTSGTGELFF
v_call: TRBV5-1; j_call: TRBJ2-7; cdr3_aa: CASSRDITYEQYF
v_call: TRBV11-3; j_call: TRBJ2-7; cdr3_aa: CASSLQQTYEQYF
v_call: TRBV10-1; j_call: TRBJ2-1; cdr3_aa: CASSEWDLPRNEQFF
v_call: TRBV28; j_call: TRBJ2-7; cdr3_aa: CASSGREWLYEQYF
v_call: TRBV3-1/TRBV3-2; j_call: TRBJ2-3; cdr3_aa: CASSLSGRITDTQYF
v_call: TRBV7-6; j_call: TRBJ2-4; cdr3_aa: CASSLGGSLAKNIQYF
v_call: TRBV7-7; j_call: TRBJ2-1; cdr3_aa: CASSPILAGLNNEQFF
v_call: TRBV25-1; j_call: TRBJ1-1; cdr3_aa: CASSEYSGGEAFF
v_call: TRBV15; j_call: TRBJ1-2; cdr3_aa: CATSRETPNYGYTF
v_call: TRBV10-3; j_call: TRBJ2-7; cdr3_aa: CAISDSGNYEQYF
v_call: TRBV5-1; j_call: TRBJ2-5; cdr3_aa: CASSLRAGGETQYF
v_call: TRBV12-3/TRBV12-4; j_call: TRBJ2-3; cdr3_aa: CASSSTDTQYF
v_call: TRBV28; j_call: TRBJ1-2; cdr3_aa: CAGTRGSDYGYTF
v_call: TRBV15; j_call: TRBJ1-5; cdr3_aa: CATSREGQAGDGNQPQHF
v_call: TRBV11-3; j_call: TRBJ2-1; cdr3_aa: CASSAASMNEQFF
v_call: TRBV29-1; j_call: TRBJ1-3; cdr3_aa: CSVEDSGPGNTIYF
v_call: TRBV6-5; j_call: TRBJ2-7; cdr3_aa: CASSYGDRDSYEQYF
v_call: TRBV27; j_call: TRBJ2-2; cdr3_aa: CASSRLAGGSTGELFF
v_call: TRBV28; j_call: TRBJ2-1; cdr3_aa: CASRGGGGKSSYNEQFF
v_call: TRBV27; j_call: TRBJ1-3; cdr3_aa: CASSPDRVGSGNTIYF
v_call: TRBV14; j_call: TRBJ1-2; cdr3_aa: CASSQVSGALGYTF
v_call: TRBV5-6; j_call: TRBJ2-5; cdr3_aa: CASSGDVETQYF
v_call: TRBV18; j_call: TRBJ1-2; cdr3_aa: CASSDRAGNYGYTF
v_call: TRBV5-4; j_call: TRBJ1-1; cdr3_aa: CASSLGGGGTEAFF
v_call: TRBV27; j_call: TRBJ1-2; cdr3_aa: CASSSRDRQYGYTF
v_call: TRBV21-1; j_call: TRBJ1-1; cdr3_aa: CASREIRQGRPNTEAFF